A selection of T cell receptor beta chains follows, all from one sample in a study of T cells in localized non-small cell lung cancer. Method: immunoSEQ multiplex PCR; TCRdb's copy keeps in-frame clones and lacks some. The data contain approximately 11,000 clones, about 29% of them seen just once; the ten biggest clones take up approximately 5%. This specimen was lung tumor tissue, taken before any cancer treatment. These receptors originate from a man between 40 and 69 years old with stage I lung adenocarcinoma. CDR3s leave out the opening cysteine and the closing phenylalanine or tryptophan.

V gene	J gene	CDR3 protein
TRBV9	TRBJ1-4	ASSENQEKLF
TRBV23-1	TRBJ1-2	ASSHPSRPGNYGYT
TRBV12-5	TRBJ2-1	ASGPGQGYYNEQF
TRBV19	TRBJ1-4	ASKSDYHRGYEKLF
TRBV11-3	TRBJ1-1	ASSLGIGMNTEAF
TRBV15	TRBJ2-5	ATSRDEAGLQETQY
TRBV6-8	TRBJ1-2	ASSRDLTDYGYT
TRBV9	TRBJ2-3	ASSATSGRTDTQY
TRBV4-1	TRBJ1-5	ASSHRLQGNQPQH
TRBV18	TRBJ1-5	ASSRYREENQPQH
TRBV6-8	TRBJ1-4	ASSYRQGSELF
TRBV9	TRBJ2-5	ASSVQNWGGETQY
TRBV11-3	TRBJ2-1	ASSPGTDYNEQF
TRBV19	TRBJ2-3	ASSSRLSYSTDTQY
TRBV11-3	TRBJ2-2	ASSWDRGLNTGELF
TRBV11-3	TRBJ2-2	ASSLLRFPGELF
TRBV5-1	TRBJ1-6	ASSSLGGRDNSPLH
TRBV4-1	TRBJ1-2	ASSLQGPYGYT
TRBV7-2	TRBJ1-4	ASSSGTNEKLF
TRBV6-8	TRBJ2-7	ASTSRSRGGYEQY
TRBV19	TRBJ2-2	ASSIAPWDYNTGELF
TRBV30	TRBJ2-7	AWSLGLRQGRENEQY
TRBV19	TRBJ2-1	ASSIPPPEFNEQF